The present entry profiles one T cell receptor (beta chain) with its context. Its antigen is not identified. The treatment is: approximately nine-day PBMC culture with coronavirus spike peptide pools or control peptides (ViraFEST assay). The data were obtained in a study of vaccination and CD4 T cells after COVID-19. Findings of the study overall: Post-vaccination, and not before, a median 86.3% of reactive clones appeared in convalescent patients.

Sequencing of DNA taken from cultured CD4+ T cells relied on the Oncomine TCR Beta short-read assay. TCRdb used MiXCR to reprocess the PCR reads, holding one entry per CDR3 protein. This sample carries around 15,000 distinct CDR3 sequences, 26% of them seen once, and the ten largest clones take under 30%. Material: cultured CD4+ T cells from blood. The origin of this receptor is a human donor with COVID-19.

CDR3 region: CASSYPRGGDHEQYF. DNA for the CDR3: TGTGCCAGCAGTTACCCCCGGGGGGGGGACCACGAGCAGTACTTC. The chain employs TRBV6-5 and TRBJ2-7; TRBD2 matches 8 bases. V lost 2 bases to trimming and J lost 5 bases; unmatched junction nucleotides: 8. The CDR3 runs to 15 residues. The germline gives CDR1 MNHEY, CDR2 SVGAGI.